The next 26 T cell receptor beta chains were all read from a single sample in a study of T cell responses to AZD1222 COVID-19 vaccine. Sequencing used immunoSEQ multiplex PCR; TCRdb keeps in-frame clones, though not all of them. The repertoire consists of approximately 180,000 clones, with around nine tenths occurring once and the leading ten covering about 8%. The sequences come from peripheral blood, collected on day 0 of AZD1222 vaccination. The receptors here all came from an adult in good health.

V and J are TRBV7-3 and TRBJ1-2; D is perhaps TRBD1 (5 bases). With 0 bases removed from V and 3 bases from J, the gap between germline ends came to 8 bases. Germline V gene data show CDR1 as SGHTA and CDR2 as FQGTGA. The CDR3 contains 14 residues. The CDR3 is CASSLTSGDYGYTF. CDR3 coding DNA: TGTGCCAGCAGCTTAACGTCGGGGGACTATGGCTACACCTTC. The complete variable domain, with remaining parts taken from reference TRBV7-3 and TRBJ1-2, reads GAGVSQTPSNKVTEKGKYVELRCDPISGHTALYWYRQSLGQGPEFLIYFQGTGAADDSGLPNDRFFAVRPEGSVSTLKIQRTERGDSAVYLCASSLTSGDYGYTFGSGTRLTVV.

V gene TRBV3-1 (or the pseudogene TRBV3-2) combines with J gene TRBJ1-2; the D is unclear. The germline V gene encodes CDR1 LGHDT and CDR2 YNNKEL (reference sequence). With 2 bases removed from V and 2 bases from J, the gap between germline ends came to 12 bases. The CDR3 has 15 residues. CDR3 coding DNA: TGTGCCAGCAGCCAAAAGGTGTCTTTGAACTATGGCTACACCTTC. Its translation: CASSQKVSLNYGYTF.

The chain has TRBV19 and TRBJ2-7; D may match TRBD1 or TRBD2 (6 bases each). The CDR3 length is 16 residues. Germline lookup yields CDR1 LNHDA and CDR2 SQIVND (reference sequence). The V gene lost 4 bases and the J gene lost 1 base, with 17 bases spanning the gap. In DNA form, the CDR3 reads TGTGCCAGTAGTACTCCGGGGGCAGGGGCGTCCTACGAGCAGTACTTC. Translating gives CASSTPGAGASYEQYF.

The chain is built from TRBV6-1 and TRBJ1-1; 9 bases are shared with TRBD1. J lost 6 bases, V lost 3 bases, and 2 bases had no gene match. Germline-derived CDR1 and CDR2 are MNHNS and SASEGT. The CDR3 has 13 amino acids. The CDR3 nucleotides are TGTGCCAGCAGTGACAACAGGGGGCCTGAAGCTTTCTTT. It yields the protein CASSDNRGPEAFF.

The genes are TRBV11-2 and TRBJ1-6, with TRBD1 identical over 8 bases. CDR3 size: 17 residues. After removal of 0 bases from V and 10 bases from J, the junction contained 11 bases not matched to a gene. Germline V gene data show CDR1 as SGHAT and CDR2 as FQNNGV. The CDR3 coding sequence is TGTGCCAGCAGCTTAGATAGGGCGCAGGGGGCGCGATCACCCCTCCACTTT. Translating it yields CASSLDRAQGARSPLHF.

The chain employs TRBV7-9 and TRBJ2-6; 8 bases are shared with TRBD2. With V trimmed by 5 bases and J by 4 bases, 16 bases remained unmatched. CDR1 and CDR2 (germline): SEHNR, FQNEAQ (reference sequence). The CDR3 is 19 amino acids. This chain's CDR3 is CASSILRGSGVSGANVLTF. For the CDR3, the DNA is TGTGCCAGCAGCATCCTCCGTGGTAGCGGGGTAAGCGGGGCCAACGTCCTGACTTTC.

The chain recombines TRBV24-1 with TRBJ2-3, with 7 positions matching TRBD1. This CDR3 is built from 15 residues. In germline, CDR1 is KGHDR, CDR2 SFDVKD. Trimming took 3 bases from V and 4 from J; bases not matched to a gene: 6. The CDR3 reads CATSDRTGDADTQYF. CDR3 sequence (DNA): TGTGCCACCAGTGATCGAACAGGGGATGCAGATACGCAGTATTTT.

The chain combines TRBV18 with TRBJ2-1, with TRBD2 matching over 15 bases. The CDR3 extends over 16 amino acids. V shed 3 bases, J shed 8 bases, and the junction held 5 bases outside the gene matches. Germline-derived CDR1 and CDR2 are KGHSH and LQKENI. The CDR3 coding sequence is TGTGCCAGCTCACCCGGGACTAGCGGGGGGATGGATGAGCAGTTCTTC. Its translation is CASSPGTSGGMDEQFF. The entire variable domain, with the rest obtained from reference TRBV18 and TRBJ2-1, is as follows: NAGVMQNPRHLVRRRGQEARLRCSPMKGHSHVYWYRQLPEEGLKFMVYLQKENIIDESGMPKERFSAEFPKEGPSILRIQQVVRGDSAAYFCASSPGTSGGMDEQFFGPGTRLTVL.

The V and J genes are TRBV12-2 and TRBJ2-2; TRBD2, the D gene given by the table, was not confirmed from the DNA. TRBV12-2 is a documented pseudogene. The CDR3 covers 16 residues. The CDR3 region has the DNA TGTGCAAGTCGCTTGTCTAGCGGGGCGGACACCGGGGAGCTGTTTTTT. Translated: CASRLSSGADTGELFF.

The chain joins TRBV28 to TRBJ1-1; D is perhaps TRBD1 (5 bases). CDR1 is MDHEN and CDR2 is SYDVKM in the germline V gene. The length of the CDR3 is 14 residues. The ends were cut back, 2 bases at V and 8 bases at J, with 15 bases in the middle. The CDR3 region is CASSLPGTVIEAFF. The CDR3 coding sequence is TGTGCCAGCAGTTTACCCGGGACCGTGATAGAAGCTTTCTTT. Supplemented by reference TRBV28 and TRBJ1-1, the full variable domain reads DVKVTQSSRYLVKRTGEKVFLECVQDMDHENMFWYRQDPGLGLRLIYFSYDVKMKEKGDIPEGYSVSREKKERFSLILESASTNQTSMYLCASSLPGTVIEAFFGQGTRLTVV.

The chain is built from TRBV27 and TRBJ2-1; D not resolved. Per germline, CDR1 MNHEY and CDR2 SMNVEV (reference sequence). The V gene lost 2 bases and the J gene lost 6 bases, with 8 bases spanning the gap. This CDR3 has 13 amino acids. The chain's CDR3 is CASSLSHLNEQFF. CDR3 DNA: TGTGCCAGCAGTTTAAGTCACCTCAATGAGCAGTTCTTC.

The V call is TRBV6-1, the J call TRBJ1-6; the D gene is possibly TRBD1 (6 bases). The CDR3 is 13 amino acids. V lost 3 bases to trimming and J lost 10 bases, with 10 bases between them. Germline CDR1 MNHNS, CDR2 SASEGT. CDR3 amino acids: CASSDRTVSPLHF. In DNA, the CDR3 is TGTGCCAGCAGTGACAGGACAGTCTCACCCCTCCACTTT.

J is TRBJ2-7 and V is TRBV4-1; 7 bases align to TRBD1. V lost 2 bases and J lost 4; bases outside the gene matches: 5. Per the germline V gene, CDR1 is MGHRA and CDR2 is YSYEKL. The CDR3 spans 14 residues. CDR3 sequence (DNA): TGCGCCAGCAGCCAACACGACAGGGAATACGAGCAGTACTTC. It encodes CASSQHDREYEQYF.

This rearrangement joins TRBV3-1 (or the pseudogene TRBV3-2) to TRBJ1-6, with D maybe TRBD1 (6 bases). The V and J ends lost 0 bases and 4 bases respectively, with 10 bases between them. Germline V gene data show CDR1 as LGHDT and CDR2 as YNNKEL (reference sequence). This CDR3 is built from 16 residues. CDR3 protein: CASSQDRGLYNSPLHF. The CDR3 DNA is TGTGCCAGCAGCCAAGATAGGGGGTTGTATAATTCACCCCTCCACTTT.

The CDR3 region has the DNA TGTGCCAGCAGCCAATACTACAGGGAAGGGGAGCCCCAGCATTTT. It specifies CASSQYYREGEPQHF. The chain recombines TRBV3-1 (or the pseudogene TRBV3-2) with TRBJ1-5, with TRBD1 as a possible D gene (6 bases). V lost 2 bases, J lost 8 bases, and 16 bases lay in between. Germline CDR1 and CDR2: LGHDT and YNNKEL (reference sequence). The CDR3 loop spans 15 amino acids.

The chain uses TRBV28 and TRBJ2-2, with TRBD1 matching over 9 bases. V lost 6 bases and J lost 6; bases outside the gene matches: 11. From germline, CDR1 is MDHEN and CDR2 SYDVKM. The CDR3 spans 16 residues. CDR3 coding DNA: TGTGCCAGCAGCCTGAGGACAGGGGTTTATTCCGGGGAGCTGTTTTTT. Encoded protein: CASSLRTGVYSGELFF.

The chain employs TRBV6-5 and TRBJ2-7; 7 nucleotides match TRBD1. The trim removed 7 bases at V and 0 bases at J, leaving 6 bases unmatched. The CDR3 runs 14 residues. CDR1 is MNHEY and CDR2 is SVGAGI in the germline V gene. CDR3 amino acids: CASNPTGASYEQYF. CDR3 DNA: TGTGCCAGCAACCCTACAGGGGCCTCCTACGAGCAGTACTTC.

The chain recombines TRBV27 with TRBJ1-6, with D hard to call. Per germline, CDR1 MNHEY and CDR2 SMNVEV (reference sequence). CDR3 length equals 15 residues. The V end was cut by 9 bases, the J end by 9 bases, with 21 bases between. The chain's CDR3 is CASRPAVGLTSPLHF. In DNA, the CDR3 is TGTGCCAGTCGGCCCGCGGTAGGTTTGACTTCACCCCTCCACTTT.

CDR3 region: CASSRDPSSNQPQHF. For the CDR3, the DNA is TGCGCCAGCAGCCGGGACCCCTCCAGCAATCAGCCCCAGCATTTT. The chain is built from TRBV5-1 and TRBJ1-5; a weak D match, TRBD1 (5 bases). The CDR3 consists of 15 residues. Trimming pared 4 bases from V and 1 base from J, leaving 12 bases between. Germline CDR1 reads SGHRS; CDR2 reads YFSETQ.

The chain links TRBV27 to TRBJ2-7, with 7 bases aligning to TRBD1. Looked up from germline, CDR1 is MNHEY and CDR2 is SMNVEV (reference sequence). Losses at the gene ends were 3 bases for V and 2 bases for J; bases not matched to a gene: 7. The CDR3 is 15 amino acids. This chain's CDR3 is CASSFPDRTPYEQYF. The CDR3, as DNA: TGTGCCAGCAGTTTTCCGGACAGGACGCCCTACGAGCAGTACTTC.

This sequence joins TRBV11-1 and TRBJ2-7; 8 bases agree with TRBD1. Germline lookup yields CDR1 SGHAT and CDR2 FQDESV (reference sequence). This CDR3 is 14 amino acids long. Trimming took 3 bases from V and 1 from J; bases not matched to a gene: 2. For the CDR3, the DNA is TGTGCCAGCAGCTTTCAGGGGGCGTCCTACGAGCAGTACTTC. It translates to CASSFQGASYEQYF.

The rearrangement uses TRBV5-1 and TRBJ2-3; 7 bases are a match to TRBD1. The CDR3 contains 14 residues. CDR1 is SGHRS, CDR2 YFSETQ, per germline. With V trimmed by 4 bases and J by 1 base, 3 bases remained unmatched. This CDR3 is CASSRGLRTDTQYF. The CDR3 DNA reads TGCGCCAGCAGCAGGGGGCTCCGCACAGATACGCAGTATTTT.

This chain joins TRBV13 and TRBJ2-3, with 9 bases fitting TRBD2. Germline assignment: CDR1 PRHDT and CDR2 FYEKMQ (reference sequence). The CDR3 totals 15 residues. Trimming cost V 5 bases and J 2 bases; bases outside gene matches: 5. The CDR3 nucleotides are TGTGCCAGCAGCCCTGAGCGGGGGGCCACAGATACGCAGTATTTT. It codes for CASSPERGATDTQYF.

V and J are TRBV3-1 (or the pseudogene TRBV3-2) and TRBJ2-5; D is possibly TRBD1 (5 bases). Germline V CDR1 and CDR2: LGHDT, YNNKEL (reference sequence). V lost 0 bases, J lost 1 base, and 6 bases lay in between. This CDR3 is 14 amino acids long. This CDR3 is CASSQEGAQETQYF. Here the CDR3 DNA reads TGTGCCAGCAGCCAAGAAGGGGCCCAAGAGACCCAGTACTTC.

This clone was found a few times. The chain links TRBV27 to TRBJ1-1; D might be TRBD1 (5 bases). From germline, CDR1 is MNHEY and CDR2 SMNVEV (reference sequence). The CDR3 totals 13 residues. Trimming left V 3 bases short and J 5 bases short, with 10 bases between. The CDR3 loop is CASSFREQTEAFF. CDR3 in DNA: TGTGCCAGCAGTTTCAGGGAGCAGACTGAAGCTTTCTTT.

This clone was counted once. The chain joins TRBV19 to TRBJ2-7; 7 nucleotides agree with TRBD2. CDR1 and CDR2 (germline): LNHDA, SQIVND (reference sequence). V lost 5 bases and J lost 2; bases outside the gene matches: 9. This CDR3 region has 15 residues. CDR3: CASSVAGTTTYEQYF. DNA for the CDR3: TGTGCCAGTAGTGTTGCCGGGACTACCACCTACGAGCAGTACTTC.